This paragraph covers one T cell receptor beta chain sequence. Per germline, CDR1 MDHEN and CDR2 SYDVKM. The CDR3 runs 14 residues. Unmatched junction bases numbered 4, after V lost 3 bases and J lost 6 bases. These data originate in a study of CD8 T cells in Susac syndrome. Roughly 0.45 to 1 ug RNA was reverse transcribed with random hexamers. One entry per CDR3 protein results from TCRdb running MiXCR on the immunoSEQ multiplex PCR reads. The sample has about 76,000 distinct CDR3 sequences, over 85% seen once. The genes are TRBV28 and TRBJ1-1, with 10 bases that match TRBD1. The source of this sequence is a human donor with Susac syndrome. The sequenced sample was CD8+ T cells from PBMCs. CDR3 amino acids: CASSFTGQGAEAFF. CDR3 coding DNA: TGTGCCAGCAGTTTTACCGGACAGGGGGCTGAAGCTTTCTTT.